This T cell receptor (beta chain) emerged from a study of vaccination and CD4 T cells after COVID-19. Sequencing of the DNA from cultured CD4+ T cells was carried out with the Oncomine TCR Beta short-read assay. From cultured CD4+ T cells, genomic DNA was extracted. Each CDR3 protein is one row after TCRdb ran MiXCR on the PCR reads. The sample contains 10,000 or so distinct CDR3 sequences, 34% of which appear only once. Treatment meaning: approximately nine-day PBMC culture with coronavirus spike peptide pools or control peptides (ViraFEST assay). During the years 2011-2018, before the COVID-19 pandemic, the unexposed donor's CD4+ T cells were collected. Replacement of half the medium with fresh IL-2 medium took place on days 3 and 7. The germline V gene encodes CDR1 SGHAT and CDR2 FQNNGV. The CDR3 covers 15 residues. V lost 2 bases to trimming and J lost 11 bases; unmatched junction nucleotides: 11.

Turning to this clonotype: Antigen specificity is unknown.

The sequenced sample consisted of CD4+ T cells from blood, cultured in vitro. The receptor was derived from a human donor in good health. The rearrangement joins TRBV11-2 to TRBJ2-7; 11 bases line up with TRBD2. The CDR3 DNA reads TGTGCCAGCAGCTTAAAACTAGCGGGAGCGACCACTAAGTACTTC. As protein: CASSLKLAGATTKYF. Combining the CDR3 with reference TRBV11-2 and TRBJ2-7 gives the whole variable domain EAGVAQSPRYKIIEKRQSVAFWCNPISGHATLYWYQQILGQGPKLLIQFQNNGVVDDSQLPKDRFSAERLKGVDSTLKIQPAKLEDSAVYLCASSLKLAGATTKYFGPGTRLTVT.